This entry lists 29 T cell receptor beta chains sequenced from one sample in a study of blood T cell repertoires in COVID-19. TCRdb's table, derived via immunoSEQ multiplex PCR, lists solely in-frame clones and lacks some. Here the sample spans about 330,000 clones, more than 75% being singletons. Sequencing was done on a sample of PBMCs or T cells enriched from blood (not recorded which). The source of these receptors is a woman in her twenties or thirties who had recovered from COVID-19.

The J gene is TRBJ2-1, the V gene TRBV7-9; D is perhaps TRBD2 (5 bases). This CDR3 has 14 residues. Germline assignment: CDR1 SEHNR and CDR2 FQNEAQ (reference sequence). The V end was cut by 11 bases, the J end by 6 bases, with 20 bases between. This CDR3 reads CAAAVGGRTNEQFF. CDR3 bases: TGTGCCGCCGCGGTCGGCGGGCGGACCAATGAGCAGTTCTTC.

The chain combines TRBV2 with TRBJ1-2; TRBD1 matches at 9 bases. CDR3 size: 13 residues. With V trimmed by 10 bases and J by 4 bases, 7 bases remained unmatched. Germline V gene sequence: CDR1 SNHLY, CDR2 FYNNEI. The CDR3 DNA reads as TGTGCCACTCAAACACAGGGGGCCTATGGCTACACCTTC. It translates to CATQTQGAYGYTF.

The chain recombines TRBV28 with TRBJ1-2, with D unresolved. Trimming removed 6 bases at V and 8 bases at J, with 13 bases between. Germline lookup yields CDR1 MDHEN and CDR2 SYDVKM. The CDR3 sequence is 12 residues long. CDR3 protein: CASRAAIEGYTF. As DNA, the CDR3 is TGTGCCAGCAGAGCTGCAATCGAAGGCTACACCTTC.

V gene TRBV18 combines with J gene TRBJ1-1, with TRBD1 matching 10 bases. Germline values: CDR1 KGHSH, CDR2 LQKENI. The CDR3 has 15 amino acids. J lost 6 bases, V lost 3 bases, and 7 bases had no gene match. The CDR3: CASSPLPGQGAEAFF. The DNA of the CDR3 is TGTGCCAGCTCACCCCTCCCTGGACAGGGGGCTGAAGCTTTCTTT.

CDR3 nucleotides: TGTGCCTGGAGTGTACTGGCCCTTTTACAGGGAGGGGGCTACACCTTC. Its protein is CAWSVLALLQGGGYTF. This chain links TRBV30 with TRBJ1-2; perhaps TRBD1 as D (6 bases). V lost 0 bases to trimming and J lost 8 bases, with 22 bases between them. This CDR3 comprises 16 residues. Germline CDR1 GTSNPN, CDR2 SVGIG (reference sequence).

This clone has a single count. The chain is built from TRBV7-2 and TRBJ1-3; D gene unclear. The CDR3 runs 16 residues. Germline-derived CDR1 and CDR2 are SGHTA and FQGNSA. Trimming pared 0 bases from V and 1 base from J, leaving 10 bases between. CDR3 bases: TGTGCCAGCAGCTTAGCCCCATCGGGGTCTGGAAACACCATATATTTT. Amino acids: CASSLAPSGSGNTIYF.

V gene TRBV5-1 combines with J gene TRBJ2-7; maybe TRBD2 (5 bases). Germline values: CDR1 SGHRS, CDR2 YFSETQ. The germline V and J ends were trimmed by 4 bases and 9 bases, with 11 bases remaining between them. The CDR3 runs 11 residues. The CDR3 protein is CASSQEGGQYF. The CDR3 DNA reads TGCGCCAGCAGCCAGGAAGGAGGGCAGTACTTC.

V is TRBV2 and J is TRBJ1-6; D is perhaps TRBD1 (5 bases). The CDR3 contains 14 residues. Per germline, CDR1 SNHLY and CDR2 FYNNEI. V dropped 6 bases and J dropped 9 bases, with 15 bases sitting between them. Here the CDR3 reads CASSAGGGGSPLHF. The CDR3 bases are TGTGCCAGCAGCGCCGGGGGGGGAGGTTCACCCCTCCACTTT.

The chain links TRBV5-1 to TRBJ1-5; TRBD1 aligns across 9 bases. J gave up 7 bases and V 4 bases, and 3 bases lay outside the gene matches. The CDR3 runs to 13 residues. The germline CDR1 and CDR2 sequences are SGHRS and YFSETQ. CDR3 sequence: CASSPTGGQPQHF. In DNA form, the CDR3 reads TGCGCCAGCAGCCCCACAGGGGGCCAGCCCCAGCATTTT.

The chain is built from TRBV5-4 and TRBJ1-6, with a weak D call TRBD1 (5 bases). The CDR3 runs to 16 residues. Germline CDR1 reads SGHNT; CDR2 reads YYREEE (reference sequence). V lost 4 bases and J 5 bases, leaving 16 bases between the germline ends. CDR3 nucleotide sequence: TGTGCCAGCAGCCGGGCCCAGACGGGGGATAATTCACCCCTCCACTTT. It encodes CASSRAQTGDNSPLHF.

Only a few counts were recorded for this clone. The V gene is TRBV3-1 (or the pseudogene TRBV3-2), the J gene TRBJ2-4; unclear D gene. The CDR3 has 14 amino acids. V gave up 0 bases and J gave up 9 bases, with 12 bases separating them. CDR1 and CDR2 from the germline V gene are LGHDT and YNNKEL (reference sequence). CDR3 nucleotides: TGTGCCAGCAGCCAAGATCCAGTGGTACCCATTCAGTACTTC. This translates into CASSQDPVVPIQYF.

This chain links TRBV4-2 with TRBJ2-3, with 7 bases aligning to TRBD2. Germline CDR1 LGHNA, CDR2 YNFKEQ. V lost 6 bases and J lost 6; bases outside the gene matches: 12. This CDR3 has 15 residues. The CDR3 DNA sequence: TGTGCCAGCAGGGTCCTAGCGGTCAAGAGGGATACGCAGTATTTT. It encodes CASRVLAVKRDTQYF.

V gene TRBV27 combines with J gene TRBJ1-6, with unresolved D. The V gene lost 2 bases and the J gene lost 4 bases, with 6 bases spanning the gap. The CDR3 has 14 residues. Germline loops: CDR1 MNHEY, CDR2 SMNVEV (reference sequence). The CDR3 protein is CASSLGGYNSPLHF. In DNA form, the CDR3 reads TGTGCCAGCAGTTTAGGAGGGTATAATTCACCCCTCCACTTT.

CDR3 sequence reads: CAISQGASGNTIYF. For the CDR3, the DNA is TGTGCCATCAGCCAGGGGGCTTCTGGAAACACCATATATTTT. The V and J genes are TRBV10-3 and TRBJ1-3, with 8 positions matching TRBD1. Unmatched junction bases numbered 2, after V lost 6 bases and J lost 1 base. Looked up from germline, CDR1 is ENHRY and CDR2 is SYGVKD. This CDR3 is built from 14 residues.

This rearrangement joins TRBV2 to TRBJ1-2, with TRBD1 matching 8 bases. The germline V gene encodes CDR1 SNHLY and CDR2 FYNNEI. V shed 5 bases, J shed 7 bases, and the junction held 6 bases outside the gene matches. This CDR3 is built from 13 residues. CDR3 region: CASSMGQERGYTF. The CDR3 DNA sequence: TGTGCCAGCAGTATGGGACAGGAACGTGGCTACACCTTC.

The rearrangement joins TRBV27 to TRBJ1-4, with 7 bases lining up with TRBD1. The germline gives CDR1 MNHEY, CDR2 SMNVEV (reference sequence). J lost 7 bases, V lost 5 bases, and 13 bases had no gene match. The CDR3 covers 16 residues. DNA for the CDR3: TGTGCCAGCAGTCTTAGAAGGACAGGCAATGGTGAAAAACTGTTTTTT. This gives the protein CASSLRRTGNGEKLFF.

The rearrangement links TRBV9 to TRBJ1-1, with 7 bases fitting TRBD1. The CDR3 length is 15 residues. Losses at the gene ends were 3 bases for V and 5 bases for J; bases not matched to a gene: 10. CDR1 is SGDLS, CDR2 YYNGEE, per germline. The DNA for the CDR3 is TGTGCCAGCAGCGGACCGACAGGGTGGGTTACTGAAGCTTTCTTT. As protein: CASSGPTGWVTEAFF.

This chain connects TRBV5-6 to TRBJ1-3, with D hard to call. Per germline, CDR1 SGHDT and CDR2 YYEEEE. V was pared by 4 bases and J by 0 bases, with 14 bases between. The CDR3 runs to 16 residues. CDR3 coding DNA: TGTGCCAGCAGCCCTGGCTGGCGGAGCTCTGGAAACACCATATATTTT. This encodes CASSPGWRSSGNTIYF.

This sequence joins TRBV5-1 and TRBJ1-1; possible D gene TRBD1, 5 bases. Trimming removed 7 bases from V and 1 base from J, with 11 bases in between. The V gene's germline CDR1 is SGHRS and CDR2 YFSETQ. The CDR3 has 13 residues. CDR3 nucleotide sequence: TGCGCCAGCCGAGTAGGGGCGAACACTGAAGCTTTCTTT. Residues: CASRVGANTEAFF.

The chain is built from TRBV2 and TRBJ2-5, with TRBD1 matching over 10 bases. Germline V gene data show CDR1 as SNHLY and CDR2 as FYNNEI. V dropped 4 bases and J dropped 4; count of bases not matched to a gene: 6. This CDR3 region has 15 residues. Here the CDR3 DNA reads TGTGCCAGCAGTGGAGTGACAGGGGGCGCAGAGACCCAGTACTTC. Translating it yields CASSGVTGGAETQYF.

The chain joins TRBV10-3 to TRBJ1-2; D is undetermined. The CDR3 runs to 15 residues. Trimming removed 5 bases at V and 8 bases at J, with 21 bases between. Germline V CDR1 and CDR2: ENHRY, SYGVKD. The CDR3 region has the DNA TGTGCCATCAGTCTAAGTCCCGGGTCCGGCAAGGGCTACACCTTC. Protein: CAISLSPGSGKGYTF.

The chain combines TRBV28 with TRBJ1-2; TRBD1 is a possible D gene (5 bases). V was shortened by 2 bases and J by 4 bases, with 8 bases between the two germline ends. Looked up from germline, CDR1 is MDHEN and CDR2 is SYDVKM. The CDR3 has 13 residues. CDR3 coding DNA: TGTGCCAGCAGTTTAGACAGTGGCTATGGCTACACCTTC. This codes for CASSLDSGYGYTF.

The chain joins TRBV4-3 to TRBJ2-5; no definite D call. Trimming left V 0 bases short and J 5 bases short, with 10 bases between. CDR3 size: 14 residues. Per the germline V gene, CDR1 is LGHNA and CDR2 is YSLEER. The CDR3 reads CASSQEVSQETQYF. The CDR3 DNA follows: TGCGCCAGCAGCCAAGAGGTCTCTCAGGAGACCCAGTACTTC.

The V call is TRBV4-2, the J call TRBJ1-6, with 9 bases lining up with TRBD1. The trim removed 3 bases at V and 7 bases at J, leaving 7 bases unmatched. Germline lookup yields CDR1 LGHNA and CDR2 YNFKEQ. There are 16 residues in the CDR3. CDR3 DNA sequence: TGTGCCAGCAGCCACGAACAGGGGGCGCGGAATTCACCCCTCCACTTT. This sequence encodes CASSHEQGARNSPLHF.

As DNA, the CDR3 is TGTGCCAGCAGCCTTTGGACAGGGGAAAACATTCAGTACTTC. Translated: CASSLWTGENIQYF. This rearrangement joins TRBV13 to TRBJ2-4; 9 positions agree with TRBD1. The CDR3 is 14 amino acids. Germline CDR1 PRHDT, CDR2 FYEKMQ (reference sequence). V shed 5 bases and J 5 bases; nucleotides not matched to a gene: 4.

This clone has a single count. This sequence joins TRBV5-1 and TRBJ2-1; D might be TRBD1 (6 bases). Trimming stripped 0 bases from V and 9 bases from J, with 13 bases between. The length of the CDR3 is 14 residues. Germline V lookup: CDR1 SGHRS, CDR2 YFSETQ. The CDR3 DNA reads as TGCGCCAGCAGCTTGGTCACCCAGGGGAGTGAGCAGTTCTTC. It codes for CASSLVTQGSEQFF.

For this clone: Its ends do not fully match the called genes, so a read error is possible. The CDR3 region is CANSLASGLHPYEQYF. The DNA for the CDR3 is TGTGCCAACAGCTTAGCTTCGGGACTACACCCATACGAGCAGTACTTC. The genes are TRBV13 and TRBJ2-7, with 7 bases matching TRBD2. CDR3 length equals 16 residues. The germline V gene has CDR1 PRHDT and CDR2 FYEKMQ (reference sequence).

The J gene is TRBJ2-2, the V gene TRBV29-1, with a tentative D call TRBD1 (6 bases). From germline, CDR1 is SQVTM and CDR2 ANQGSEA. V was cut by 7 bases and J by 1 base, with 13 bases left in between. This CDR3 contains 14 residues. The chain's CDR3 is CSADKTGNTGELFF. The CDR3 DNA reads TGCAGCGCCGATAAGACAGGGAACACCGGGGAGCTGTTTTTT.

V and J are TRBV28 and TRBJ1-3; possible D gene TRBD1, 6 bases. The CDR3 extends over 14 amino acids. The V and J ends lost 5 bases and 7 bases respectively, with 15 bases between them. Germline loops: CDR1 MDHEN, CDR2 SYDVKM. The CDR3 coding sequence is TGTGCCAGCAGTCAACAGGGCATATGGAACACCATATATTTT. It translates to CASSQQGIWNTIYF.